Listed below are T cell receptor beta chains from one sample, sequenced in a study of shared clonotypes between healthy human individuals. Produced via immunoSEQ multiplex PCR; TCRdb's table is partial and in-frame only. The sample shows under 1,900,000 clones, about 98.5% of them seen only once. Sequenced input: naive CD4+ T cells sorted from blood. These receptor sequences come from a young man in good health. CDR3s include the opening cysteine and the closing phenylalanine or tryptophan. Each record gives: J gene, D gene, V gene, CDR3 length, clone size, CDR3 protein, CDR3 DNA. D genes are given only for firm matches. The size field is filled for only some rows; it gives once, few, many or a size class.

>TRBJ2-3|-|TRBV11-3|14|-
CASSLGPPTDTQYF
TGTGCCAGCAGCTTAGGACCCCCCACAGATACGCAGTATTTT
>TRBJ2-2|-|TRBV15|14|-
CATSREQFTGELFF
TGTGCCACCAGCAGAGAACAGTTTACCGGGGAGCTGTTTTTT
>TRBJ2-5|-|TRBV9|14|-
CASSGNRPGETQYF
TGTGCCAGCAGCGGTAACAGGCCCGGCGAGACCCAGTACTTC
>TRBJ1-5|TRBD1|TRBV28|15|once
CASSTSRRGHQPQHF
TGTGCCAGCAGTACGTCCCGAAGGGGGCATCAGCCCCAGCATTTT
>TRBJ2-7|TRBD1|TRBV5-1|15|once
CASSPLTGGRYEQYF
TGCGCCAGCAGCCCTTTGACAGGGGGCAGGTACGAGCAGTACTTC
>TRBJ2-7|-|TRBV2|13|once
CASSYSEAYEQYF
TGTGCCAGCAGCTACAGTGAAGCCTACGAGCAGTACTTC
>TRBJ1-1|-|TRBV19|14|-
CASSDWGAVTEAFF
TGTGCCTCTTCGGACTGGGGAGCGGTGACTGAAGCTTTCTTT
>TRBJ2-7|TRBD2|TRBV4-3|15|once
CASSQAGTSSAEQYF
TGCGCCAGCAGCCAGGCCGGGACTAGCTCCGCCGAGCAGTACTTC
>TRBJ2-1|TRBD2|TRBV6-5|15|-
CASSKTSVSYNEQFF
TGTGCCAGCAGTAAGACTAGCGTATCCTACAATGAGCAGTTCTTC
>TRBJ1-4|-|TRBV28|20|-
CASSLIAASGRRTTNEKLFF
TGTGCCAGCAGCCTTATCGCGGCGTCAGGGAGGAGAACAACTAATGAAAAACTGTTTTTT
>TRBJ2-7|TRBD1|TRBV28|14|once
CASSLVGQGREQYF
TGTGCCAGCAGTTTGGTCGGACAGGGTCGCGAGCAGTACTTC
>TRBJ2-7|TRBD1|TRBV25-1|13|-
CASMGRGLYEQYF
TGTGCCAGCATGGGCAGGGGGCTCTACGAGCAGTACTTC
>TRBJ2-5|-|TRBV15|16|-
CATSRASPSMGETQYF
TGTGCCACCAGCAGAGCTTCCCCATCGATGGGAGAGACCCAGTACTTC
>TRBJ1-1|-|TRBV5-4|13|-
CASSTTGRAEAFF
TGTGCCAGCAGCACTACCGGCCGGGCTGAAGCTTTCTTT
>TRBJ2-7|TRBD2|TRBV5-5|13|-
CASSGLADYEQYF
TGTGCCAGCAGTGGACTAGCGGACTACGAGCAGTACTTC
>TRBJ2-2|-|TRBV19|15|-
CASSIETGRTGELFF
TGTGCCAGTAGTATTGAGACAGGAAGAACCGGGGAGCTGTTTTTT
>TRBJ2-1|TRBD2|TRBV5-1|15|once
CASSRGLADYNEQFF
TGCGCCAGCAGCAGAGGACTAGCGGATTACAATGAGCAGTTCTTC
>TRBJ2-1|-|TRBV28|15|-
CASHSGIPTYNEQFF
TGTGCCAGCCACAGCGGAATACCTACCTACAATGAGCAGTTCTTC
>TRBJ2-7|-|TRBV6-1|14|-
CASRETGTGHEQYF
TGTGCCAGCCGAGAGACCGGGACCGGTCACGAGCAGTACTTC
>TRBJ1-1|-|TRBV18|15|-
CASSPPDRRNTEAFF
TGTGCCAGCTCACCTCCCGACAGGAGGAACACTGAAGCTTTCTTT
>TRBJ1-5|TRBD1|TRBV18|17|-
CASSPFGGQGMHQPQHF
TGTGCCAGCTCACCATTTGGCGGACAGGGGATGCATCAGCCCCAGCATTTT
>TRBJ1-1|-|TRBV6-1|13|-
CASREQGITEAFF
TGTGCCAGCAGAGAACAGGGTATCACTGAAGCTTTCTTT
>TRBJ2-3|-|TRBV6-5|13|-
CASSYSGADTQYF
TGTGCCAGCAGTTACTCAGGGGCAGATACGCAGTATTTT
>TRBJ2-1|TRBD1|TRBV18|17|-
CASSPSQTGIAYNEQFF
TGTGCCAGCTCACCTTCTCAGACAGGGATAGCGTACAATGAGCAGTTCTTC
>TRBJ2-1|-|TRBV19|14|-
CASSITIQGHEQFF
TGTGCCAGTAGTATAACCATTCAGGGGCACGAGCAGTTCTTC
>TRBJ2-1|TRBD2|TRBV29-1|11|-
CSSGLAGEQFF
TGCAGCTCGGGACTAGCGGGAGAGCAGTTCTTC
>TRBJ2-3|-|TRBV2|10|-
CATRSDTQYF
TGTGCCACAAGGTCAGATACGCAGTATTTT
>TRBJ2-7|TRBD2|TRBV6-1|13|-
CASSGPGGYEQYF
TGTGCCAGCAGTGGCCCGGGGGGCTACGAGCAGTACTTC
>TRBJ1-2|-|TRBV7-8|13|-
CASSAQTYYGYTF
TGTGCCAGCAGCGCGCAAACGTACTATGGCTACACCTTC
>TRBJ1-1|-|TRBV5-1|15|-
CASSITGARGTEAFF
TGCGCCAGCAGCATAACCGGGGCGAGGGGAACTGAAGCTTTCTTT
>TRBJ2-5|-|TRBV4-3|15|-
CASSRESGVQETQYF
TGCGCCAGCAGCCGCGAATCAGGAGTCCAAGAGACCCAGTACTTC
>TRBJ1-1|-|TRBV14|14|-
CASSQPGPDTEAFF
TGTGCCAGCAGCCAACCCGGGCCCGACACTGAAGCTTTCTTT
>TRBJ2-6|-|TRBV5-1|16|-
CASSYRPGTGANVLTF
TGCGCCAGCAGCTATCGACCGGGAACTGGGGCCAACGTCCTGACTTTC
>TRBJ2-3|-|TRBV6-1|14|-
CASSEYLGTDTQYF
TGTGCCAGCAGTGAATATCTGGGCACAGATACGCAGTATTTT
>TRBJ2-1|TRBD2|TRBV11-2|16|many
CASSLVGGRAQPSPFF
TGTGCCAGCAGCCTAGTTGGAGGGAGGGCCCAACCCTCTCCGTTCTTC
>TRBJ2-2|TRBD2|TRBV5-1|17|-
CASSVGLAGGVPGELFF
TGCGCCAGCAGCGTGGGACTAGCGGGAGGCGTACCCGGGGAGCTGTTTTTT
>TRBJ2-7|-|TRBV7-8|14|-
CASSSGRPPGEQYF
TGTGCCAGCTCCTCAGGGAGGCCGCCGGGCGAGCAGTACTTC
>TRBJ1-5|-|TRBV2|13|-
CASRTASNQPQHF
TGTGCCAGCAGGACAGCTAGCAATCAGCCCCAGCATTTT
>TRBJ2-3|-|TRBV7-7|12|-
CASSSRTDTQYF
TGTGCCAGCAGCTCCCGCACAGATACGCAGTATTTT
>TRBJ2-3|TRBD2|TRBV30|14|-
CAWNPGLATDTQYF
TGTGCCTGGAATCCGGGACTAGCAACAGATACGCAGTATTTT
>TRBJ2-7|TRBD1|TRBV5-4|16|-
CASSLPGQGNSYEQYF
TGTGCCAGCAGCTTGCCGGGACAGGGGAACTCCTACGAGCAGTACTTC